The present TCR beta chain was sequenced within a study of T cell repertoires in MIS-A myocarditis. Libraries were prepared by immunoSEQ multiplex PCR; TCRdb keeps only in-frame clonotypes and omits some of them. The sample comprises 10,000 to 12,000 clones, roughly 83% of which are singletons, and 25% to 35% rests with the top ten. Deletions cut 6 bases from V and 2 bases from J, with 14 bases between. Germline V gene data show CDR1 as SQVTM and CDR2 as ANQGSEA. The CDR3 length is 14 residues. The sequenced material came from right ventricle heart tissue obtained at autopsy. This sequence was found in a man between 18 and 29 years old with fulminant myocarditis from multisystem inflammatory syndrome in adults (MIS-A) after COVID-19. The V call is TRBV29-1, the J call TRBJ1-5; perhaps TRBD1 as D (5 bases). The CDR3 nucleotides read TGCAGCGTCTCCTTTGGGGGAGGCAATCAGCCCCAGCATTTT. Translation: CSVSFGGGNQPQHF.